What follows describes a single T cell receptor beta chain. The repertoire was sequenced with immunoSEQ multiplex PCR; TCRdb's copy has only in-frame clones and lacks some. The sample carries about 26,000 clones, 70% to 90% recorded once. The entry originates in a study of blood T cell repertoires in COVID-19. The CDR3 covers 13 residues. Germline CDR1 MNHEY, CDR2 SMNVEV (reference sequence). The ends were cut back, 8 bases at V and 7 bases at J, with 18 bases in the middle. The sequencing sample was made of peripheral blood. The sequence came from a man aged 70 or older with active COVID-19. The rearrangement uses TRBV27 and TRBJ2-7; no clear D gene. CDR3 sequence (DNA): TGTGCCAGCGACCCCGACCCTGACGGGGAGCAGTACTTC. Residues: CASDPDPDGEQYF.